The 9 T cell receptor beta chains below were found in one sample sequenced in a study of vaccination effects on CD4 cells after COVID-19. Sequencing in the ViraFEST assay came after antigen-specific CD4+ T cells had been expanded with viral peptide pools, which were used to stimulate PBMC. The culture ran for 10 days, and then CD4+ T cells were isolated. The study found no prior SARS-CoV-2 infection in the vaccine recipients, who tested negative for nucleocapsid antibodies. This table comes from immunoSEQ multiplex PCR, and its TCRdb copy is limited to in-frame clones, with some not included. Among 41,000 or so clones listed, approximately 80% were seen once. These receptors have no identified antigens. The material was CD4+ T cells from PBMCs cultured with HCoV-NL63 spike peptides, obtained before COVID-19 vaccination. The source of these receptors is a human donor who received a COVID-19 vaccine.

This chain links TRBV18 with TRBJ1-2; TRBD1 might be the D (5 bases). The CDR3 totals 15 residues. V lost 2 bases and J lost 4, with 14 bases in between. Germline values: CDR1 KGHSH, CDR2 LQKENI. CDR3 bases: TGTGCCAGCTCACCAGGTGAGGGGCATGGCTATGGCTACACCTTC. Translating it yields CASSPGEGHGYGYTF.

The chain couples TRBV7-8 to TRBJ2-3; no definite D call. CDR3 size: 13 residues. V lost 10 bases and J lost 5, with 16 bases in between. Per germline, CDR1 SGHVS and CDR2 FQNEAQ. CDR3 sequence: CATNTYAGDTQYF. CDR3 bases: TGTGCCACCAACACTTATGCCGGAGATACGCAGTATTTT.

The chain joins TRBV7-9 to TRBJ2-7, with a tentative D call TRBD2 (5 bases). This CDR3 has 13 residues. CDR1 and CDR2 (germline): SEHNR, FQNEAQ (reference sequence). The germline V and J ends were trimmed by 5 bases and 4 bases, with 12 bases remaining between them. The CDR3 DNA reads TGTGCCAGCAGCGCCCTCGGGGTGTACGAGCAGTACGTC. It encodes CASSALGVYEQYV.

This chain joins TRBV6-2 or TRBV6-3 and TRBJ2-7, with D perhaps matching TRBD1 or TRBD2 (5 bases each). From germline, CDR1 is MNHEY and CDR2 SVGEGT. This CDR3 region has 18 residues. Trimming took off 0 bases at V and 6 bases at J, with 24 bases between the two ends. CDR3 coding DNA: TGTGCCAGCAGTTACTCGATGGGACGGGGTAGGGGTAACAGCGAGCAGTACGTC. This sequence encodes CASSYSMGRGRGNSEQYV.

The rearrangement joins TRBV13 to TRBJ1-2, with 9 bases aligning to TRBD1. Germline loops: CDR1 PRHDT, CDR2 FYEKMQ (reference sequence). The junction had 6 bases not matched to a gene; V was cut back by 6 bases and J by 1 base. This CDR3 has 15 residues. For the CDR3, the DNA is TGTGCCAGCAGTTTCAACAGGGGGCTTAACTATGGCTACACCTTC. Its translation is CASSFNRGLNYGYTF. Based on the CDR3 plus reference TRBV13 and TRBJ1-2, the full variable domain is AAGVIQSPRHLIKEKRETATLKCYPIPRHDTVYWYQQGPGQDPQFLISFYEKMQSDKGSIPDRFSAQQFSDYHSELNMSSLELGDSALYFCASSFNRGLNYGYTFGSGTRLTVV.

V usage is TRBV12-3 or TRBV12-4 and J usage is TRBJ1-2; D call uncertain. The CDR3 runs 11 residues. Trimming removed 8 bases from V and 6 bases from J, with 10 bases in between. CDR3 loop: CASAARHGYTF. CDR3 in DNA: TGTGCCAGCGCAGCTCGCCATGGCTACACCTTC.

The DNA of the CDR3 is TGTGCCAGCAGGAGGGACTTTACCCAGCCCCAGCATTTT. Translating gives CASRRDFTQPQHF. This chain joins TRBV6-5 and TRBJ1-5; weak D call: TRBD1 (5 bases). In germline, CDR1 is MNHEY, CDR2 SVGAGI. The length of the CDR3 is 13 residues. V shed 6 bases and J shed 7 bases, with 13 bases lying between them.

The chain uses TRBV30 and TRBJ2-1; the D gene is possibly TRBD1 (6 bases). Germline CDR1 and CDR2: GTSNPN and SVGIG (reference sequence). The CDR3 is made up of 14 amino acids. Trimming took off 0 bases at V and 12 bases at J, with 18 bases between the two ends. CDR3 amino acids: CAWSVGTPVQGQFF. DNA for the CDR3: TGTGCCTGGAGTGTAGGGACACCGGTACAAGGGCAGTTCTTC.

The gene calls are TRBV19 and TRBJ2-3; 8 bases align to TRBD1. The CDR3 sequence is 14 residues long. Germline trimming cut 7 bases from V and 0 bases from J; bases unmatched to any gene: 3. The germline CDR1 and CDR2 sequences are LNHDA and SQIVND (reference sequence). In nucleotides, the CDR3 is TGTGCCAGTACTCGGGACAGGAGCACAGATACGCAGTATTTT. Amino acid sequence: CASTRDRSTDTQYF.